This TCR beta chain derives from a study of radiotherapy plus CTLA-4 blockade in lung cancer. In the study overall: Objective responses were observed in 15% to 20% of patients, and disease control was achieved by 31%. Whole-study results and caveats: Increased serum interferon-beta after radiation also reportedly predicted response strongly. After radiotherapy and ipilimumab, tumor-derived clones expanded in peripheral blood.

Clones were sequenced by immunoSEQ multiplex PCR, and TCRdb holds only the in-frame ones, with some missing. Altogether approximately 60,000 clones are present, 70% to 85% being singletons, with the ten largest covering approximately 4.5%. Between the trimmed V and J ends, which lost 2 bases and 5 bases, there was a span of 13 bases. CDR1 is SGHRS, CDR2 YFSETQ, per germline. The CDR3 loop spans 14 amino acids. This clone was observed a single time. What it binds is not known. The rearrangement uses TRBV5-1 and TRBJ1-2, with D unresolved. This sequence was found in a human donor with non-small cell lung cancer who had a complete response to radiotherapy plus ipilimumab. Sample: peripheral blood, taken from a patient treated with radiotherapy plus ipilimumab. DNA of the CDR3: TGCGCCAGCAGCTTCCCAGGTCAATATTATGGCTACACCTTC. It encodes CASSFPGQYYGYTF. Looking up the rest from reference TRBV5-1 and TRBJ1-2 gives the full variable domain: KAGVTQTPRYLIKTRGQQVTLSCSPISGHRSVSWYQQTPGQGLQFLFEYFSETQRNKGNFPGRFSGRQFSNSRSEMNVSTLELGDSALYLCASSFPGQYYGYTFGSGTRLTVV.